This T cell receptor beta chain was captured in a study of human T cells and chemical hapten exposure. This clonotype was picked up many times. Time point meaning: patch test 1, 2 weeks after DPC sensitization. Treatment noted: therapeutic diphenylcyclopropenone sensitization with weekly scalp DPC. Unfractionated whole blood was the source of the extracted total RNA. TCRdb reanalysed the RACE reads using MiXCR and keeps one entry per CDR3 protein. The sample shows some 52,000 distinct CDR3 sequences, roughly 9.6% of them seen only once. Germline CDR1 is MDHEN and CDR2 is SYDVKM. V was cut by 6 bases and J by 2 bases, with 11 bases left in between. CDR3 length: 13 amino acids.

The sequence came from a woman in her forties with alopecia areata. Some clones in this sample may be carry-over from other donors' samples. The material was whole blood, obtained in connection with sensitization to the hapten diphenylcyclopropenone (DPC). The chain joins TRBV28 to TRBJ2-7; tentatively, D is TRBD2 (5 bases). The CDR3 sequence: CASRREGAYEQYF. CDR3 in DNA: TGTGCCAGCAGGAGAGAGGGAGCCTACGAGCAGTACTTC.